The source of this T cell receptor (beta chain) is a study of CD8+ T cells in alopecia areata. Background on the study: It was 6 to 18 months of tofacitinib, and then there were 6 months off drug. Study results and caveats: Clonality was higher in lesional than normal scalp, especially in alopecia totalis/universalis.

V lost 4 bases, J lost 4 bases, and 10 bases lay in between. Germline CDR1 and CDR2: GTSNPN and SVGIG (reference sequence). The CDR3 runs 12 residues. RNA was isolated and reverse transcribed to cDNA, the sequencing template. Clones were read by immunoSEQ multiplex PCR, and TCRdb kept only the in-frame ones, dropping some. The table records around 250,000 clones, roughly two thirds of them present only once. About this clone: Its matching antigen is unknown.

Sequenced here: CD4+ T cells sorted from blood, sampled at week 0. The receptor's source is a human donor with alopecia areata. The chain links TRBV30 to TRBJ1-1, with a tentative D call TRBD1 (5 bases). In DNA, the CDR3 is TGTGCCTGGAATCCAGGGAGCACTGAAGCTTTCTTT. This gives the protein CAWNPGSTEAFF.